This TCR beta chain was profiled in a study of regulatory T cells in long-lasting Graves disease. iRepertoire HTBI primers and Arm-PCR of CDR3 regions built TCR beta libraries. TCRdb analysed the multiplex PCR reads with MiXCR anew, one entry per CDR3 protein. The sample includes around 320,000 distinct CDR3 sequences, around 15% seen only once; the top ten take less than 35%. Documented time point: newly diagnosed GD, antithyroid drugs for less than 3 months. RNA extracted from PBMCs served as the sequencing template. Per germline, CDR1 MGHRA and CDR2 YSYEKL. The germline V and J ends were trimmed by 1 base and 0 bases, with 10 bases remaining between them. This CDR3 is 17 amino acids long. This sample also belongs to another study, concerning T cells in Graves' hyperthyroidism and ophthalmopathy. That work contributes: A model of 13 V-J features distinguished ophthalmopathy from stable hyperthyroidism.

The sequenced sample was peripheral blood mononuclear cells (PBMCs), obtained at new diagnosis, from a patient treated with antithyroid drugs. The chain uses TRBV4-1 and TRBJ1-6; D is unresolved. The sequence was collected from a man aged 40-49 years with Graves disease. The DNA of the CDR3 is TGCGCCAGCAGCCAAGGACGGATTCACTCCTATAATTCACCCCTCCACTTT. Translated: CASSQGRIHSYNSPLHF.